This T cell receptor (beta chain) was sequenced during a study of neurological immune-mediated disorders (dated by TCRdb to between 2018 and 2021). About the investigation overall: The study compared peripheral blood TCR-beta repertoires of HTLV-I-associated myelopathy (HAM/TSP) patients, multiple sclerosis patients and healthy controls using UMI-based sequencing. The roughly 100 TCR-beta libraries covered PBMC samples along with longitudinal samples, technical triplicates, and paired sorted CD4+ and CD8+ T-cell subsets. The cohort included some 70 subjects: some 14 with HAM/TSP, some 34 with multiple sclerosis, and some 20 healthy controls.

The healthy controls were volunteers from blood banks in Maryland, USA. Libraries from unsorted PBMCs were made from 2 million PBMCs kept in RNAlater at -80 degrees C until RNA extraction. Peripheral blood underwent Ficoll-Hypaque density gradient centrifugation to isolate PBMCs, which were then cryopreserved in liquid nitrogen. cDNA was synthesized by template-switch 5'RACE using a primer with a 10-nucleotide random unique molecular identifier that tagged each TCR transcript. Every sequencing run covered 15-18 subjects and yielded more than 180 million TCR-beta sequences. The RNeasy kit was used for extraction of total RNA. Using the KAPA Real-time Library Amplification kit, TCR-beta VDJ regions were amplified with primers for the TCR constant region and the 5'RACE anchor. Sample indexes and Illumina adaptors were added in a first PCR, and a second PCR then increased library yield. After Ampure bead purification, the roughly 650 bp TCR product was size-selected on a 2% E-gel SizeSelection system. Before pooling, library quality was assessed on a Bioanalyzer, concentration was determined with Qubit, and library quantification was performed with the Kapa Library Quantification kit. Paired-end 2 x 150 bp sequencing of the libraries was performed on an Illumina HiSeq 2500. To increase sequence diversity, roughly 24-31% phiX was spiked into each library pool. The study's processing was this. Quality-filtered reads were processed with the UMI-based MiGEC pipeline, and over 90% of raw TCR sequences were removed by the MiGEC pipeline during error correction. IMGT germline references were used for alignment of VDJ genes, and clonotypes were defined by a unique CDR3 amino acid sequence together with V-J genes. Clonal expansion, Shannon diversity and CDR3 relatedness were evaluated with VDJtools (CalcPairwiseDistances, ClusterSamples), while phylogenetic trees were built in CLCbio workbench. Expanded clones were defined as having at least 8 unique UMIs, based on coefficient-of-variation modelling across technical triplicates. TCRdb passed the public sequencing reads through fastp at Q25 and MiXCR, retaining productive beta sequences. A single entry per CDR3 protein holds the most common genes and DNA from its merged rows. The V and J calls follow TCRdb's processing rather than the paper's. This sample lists tens of thousands of distinct CDR3 sequences; about a tenth were detected once. The top ten clones comprise about 1.8% of the sample.

This clonotype occurred many times. It has no known antigen specificity. No much larger clone is present one base from it, and per-base qualities are unavailable. Paper-wide results and their limitations: TCR clonal expansion was highest in HAM/TSP patients and lowest in MS patients, with MS patients falling below even healthy controls. No identical CDR3 amino acid sequences were shared among expanded clones across subjects, suggesting private TCR-beta repertoires in all groups.

CDR1 and CDR2, per the germline V gene, are KGHDR and SFDVKD. Its CDR3 holds 14 amino acids, cysteine through phenylalanine. The only DNA kept is the CDR3, 42 bases in frame from the first base. A distance of 12 bases separates the germline ends of V and J, which lose 3 bases and 6 bases respectively. The chain joins TRBV24-1 to TRBJ2-3, with the D gene call left open. Input material: PBMCs. This TCR derives from a man aged 40-55 years in good health. For the CDR3, the sequence is CATSDPFRTDTQYF. The nucleotide sequence is given as TGTGCCACCAGTGATCCCTTCCGAACGGATACGCAGTATTTT.